These 26 T cell receptor beta chains share one sample of origin, sequenced in a study of cytomegalovirus exposure and HLA in healthy donors. Assay: immunoSEQ multiplex PCR; the TCRdb copy retains only in-frame clones and omits some. The sample records 300,000 to 350,000 clones, approximately 88% being singletons. Sequencing input: PBMCs. The receptor set was obtained from a man aged 25 to 45 in good health and CMV-seronegative.

The chain uses TRBV15 and TRBJ2-1; 9 nucleotides agree with TRBD2. V was clipped by 0 bases and J by 9 bases; unmatched bases: 12. CDR1 is LNHNV and CDR2 is YYDKDF in the germline V gene (reference sequence). This CDR3 comprises 17 residues. The CDR3 sequence is CATSRDRERGDGGEQFF. DNA of the CDR3: TGTGCCACCAGCAGAGATCGGGAGCGGGGGGATGGGGGTGAGCAGTTCTTC.

The chain couples TRBV7-9 to TRBJ2-1; 12 bases are a match to TRBD2. This CDR3 is 17 amino acids long. Germline CDR1 reads SEHNR; CDR2 reads FQNEAQ (reference sequence). The V segment lost 5 bases and the J segment 2 bases; nucleotides outside the gene matches: 7. CDR3 sequence: CASSSRRLAGAYNEQFF. As DNA, the CDR3 is TGTGCCAGCAGCAGTCGGAGACTAGCGGGGGCCTACAATGAGCAGTTCTTC.

This chain uses TRBV5-1 with TRBJ1-3; D is undetermined. The germline V and J ends were trimmed by 4 bases and 7 bases, with 12 bases remaining between them. CDR1 SGHRS and CDR2 YFSETQ come from the germline V gene. CDR3 length: 13 amino acids. The CDR3 DNA is TGCGCCAGCAGCGTCGACGGGTGGAACACCATATATTTT. Translated, it gives CASSVDGWNTIYF. Filled out from reference TRBV5-1 and TRBJ1-3, the complete variable domain reads KAGVTQTPRYLIKTRGQQVTLSCSPISGHRSVSWYQQTPGQGLQFLFEYFSETQRNKGNFPGRFSGRQFSNSRSEMNVSTLELGDSALYLCASSVDGWNTIYFGEGSWLTVV.

The rearrangement links TRBV6-1 to TRBJ1-2, with TRBD1 matching over 8 bases. V shed 2 bases, J shed 7 bases, and the junction held 9 bases outside the gene matches. From germline, CDR1 is MNHNS and CDR2 SASEGT. The CDR3 has 15 amino acids. CDR3: CASSERTLTGGGYTF. CDR3 in DNA: TGTGCCAGCAGTGAAAGAACGTTAACAGGGGGTGGCTACACCTTC.

The chain recombines TRBV4-1 with TRBJ2-1, with 9 nucleotides matching TRBD1. The germline CDR1 and CDR2 sequences are MGHRA and YSYEKL. The CDR3 length is 16 residues. J lost 3 bases, V lost 6 bases, and 9 bases had no gene match. In DNA, the CDR3 is TGCGCCAGCAGGGAGGGGGGGACAGGGAGCTACAATGAGCAGTTCTTC. Its protein product is CASREGGTGSYNEQFF.

The gene calls are TRBV15 and TRBJ2-7; 8 bases fit TRBD1. The V segment lost 0 bases and the J segment 3 bases; nucleotides outside the gene matches: 4. The V gene's germline CDR1 is LNHNV and CDR2 YYDKDF (reference sequence). This CDR3 comprises 15 residues. The CDR3 DNA follows: TGTGCCACCAGCAGAGACCTCACAGGGGGCTACGAGCAGTACTTC. Its protein is CATSRDLTGGYEQYF.

V is TRBV18 and J is TRBJ2-2, with D possibly TRBD2 on 5 matching bases. Germline V gives CDR1 KGHSH, CDR2 LQKENI. This CDR3 comprises 17 residues. With 3 bases removed from V and 3 bases from J, the gap between germline ends came to 17 bases. This CDR3 is CASSPRGLRNHTGELFF. The DNA of the CDR3 is TGTGCCAGCTCACCCAGAGGGCTAAGAAATCACACCGGGGAGCTGTTTTTT.

This clone was observed a single time. The V call is TRBV20-1, the J call TRBJ2-3; D gene uncertain. Between the trimmed V and J ends, which lost 6 bases and 8 bases, there was a span of 12 bases. This CDR3 has 11 residues. Germline CDR1 DFQATT, CDR2 SNEGSKA (reference sequence). CDR3 loop: CSAPIASTQYF. Written as DNA, the CDR3 is TGCAGTGCACCAATTGCGAGTACGCAGTATTTT.

This sequence joins TRBV27 and TRBJ1-1, with D possibly TRBD1 on 5 matching bases. Germline V gene sequence: CDR1 MNHEY, CDR2 SMNVEV (reference sequence). This CDR3 region has 12 residues. V was cut by 8 bases and J by 4 bases, with 11 bases left in between. CDR3 nucleotide sequence: TGTGCCAGCCAGGGCAGGGCCACTGAAGCTTTCTTT. It specifies CASQGRATEAFF.

The chain links TRBV10-3 to TRBJ1-3; D unclear. CDR1 ENHRY and CDR2 SYGVKD come from the germline V gene. Trimming left V 3 bases short and J 1 base short, with 10 bases between. The CDR3 totals 15 residues. The CDR3 region is CAISDEMVSGNTIYF. The CDR3, as DNA: TGTGCCATCAGTGACGAGATGGTTTCTGGAAACACCATATATTTT.

This clone was seen a single time. The chain links TRBV2 to TRBJ1-1; 11 bases match TRBD1. With 8 bases clipped from V and 11 bases from J, the junction kept 22 bases outside the gene matches. This CDR3 spans 17 amino acids. CDR1 and CDR2 (germline): SNHLY, FYNNEI. As DNA, the CDR3 is TGTGCCAGCTCTGGGGGAGGTCGGACAGGGGGCGCCGGAGGGGCTTTCTTT. Its protein product is CASSGGGRTGGAGGAFF.

The rearrangement joins TRBV2 to TRBJ2-3, with D possibly matching TRBD2 (5 bases). This CDR3 has 13 amino acids. Per the germline V gene, CDR1 is SNHLY and CDR2 is FYNNEI. V gave up 6 bases and J gave up 0 bases, with 7 bases separating them. This CDR3 is CASRKRSTDTQYF. Here the CDR3 DNA reads TGTGCCAGCAGAAAGCGGAGCACAGATACGCAGTATTTT. Full variable domain (remainder filled in from reference TRBV2 and TRBJ2-3): EPEVTQTPSHQVTQMGQEVILRCVPISNHLYFYWYRQILGQKVEFLVSFYNNEISEKSEIFDDQFSVERPDGSNFTLKIRSTKLEDSAMYFCASRKRSTDTQYFGPGTRLTVL.

V and J are TRBV6-6 and TRBJ1-2, with D perhaps matching TRBD1 (5 bases). Trimming pared 7 bases from V and 3 bases from J, leaving 9 bases between. Germline V gives CDR1 MNHNY, CDR2 SVGAGI (reference sequence). The CDR3 consists of 12 residues. CDR3 DNA sequence: TGTGCCAGCACAGGGTTCGACTATGGCTACACCTTC. Protein product: CASTGFDYGYTF.

CDR3 residues: CASSLDRGIGYTF. CDR3 bases: TGTGCCAGCAGCCTCGACAGGGGGATTGGCTACACCTTC. This rearrangement joins TRBV5-3 to TRBJ1-2; 9 positions match TRBD1. TRBV5-3 is reported as an ORF; its role is uncertain. The CDR3 runs to 13 residues. With 8 bases clipped from V and 7 bases from J, the junction kept 9 bases outside the gene matches.

This sequence joins TRBV5-1 and TRBJ2-7; 11 nucleotides match TRBD1. The trim removed 0 bases at V and 2 bases at J, leaving 1 base unmatched. This CDR3 region has 15 residues. Germline assignment: CDR1 SGHRS and CDR2 YFSETQ. CDR3 in DNA: TGCGCCAGCAGCTTGGGGACAGGGGGCACCTACGAGCAGTACTTC. This encodes CASSLGTGGTYEQYF.

This clone was detected once. The chain carries TRBV6-5 and TRBJ1-1; 7 bases are shared with TRBD1. The junction had 5 bases not matched to a gene; V was cut back by 6 bases and J by 7 bases. In germline, CDR1 is MNHEY, CDR2 SVGAGI. The CDR3 spans 12 residues. CDR3 nucleotide sequence: TGTGCCAGCAGCCGAGGGACAGTTGAAGCTTTCTTT. Protein sequence: CASSRGTVEAFF.

CDR3 in DNA: TGCGCCAGCAGCTTGCAGACAGATTACAATGAGCAGTTCTTC. Translating gives CASSLQTDYNEQFF. The genes are TRBV5-1 and TRBJ2-1, with a weak D call TRBD1 (5 bases). The V end lost 1 base, the J end lost 4 bases, and 9 bases lay between the germline ends. This CDR3 comprises 14 residues. Germline V gives CDR1 SGHRS, CDR2 YFSETQ. Together with reference TRBV5-1 and TRBJ2-1, the CDR3 gives the full variable domain: KAGVTQTPRYLIKTRGQQVTLSCSPISGHRSVSWYQQTPGQGLQFLFEYFSETQRNKGNFPGRFSGRQFSNSRSEMNVSTLELGDSALYLCASSLQTDYNEQFFGPGTRLTVL.

J is TRBJ1-2 and V is TRBV30; no clear D. Germline values: CDR1 GTSNPN, CDR2 SVGIG (reference sequence). Trimming pared 0 bases from V and 4 bases from J, leaving 6 bases between. The CDR3 runs to 12 residues. The CDR3 sequence: CAWSVFGYGYTF. CDR3 bases: TGTGCCTGGAGTGTTTTCGGCTATGGCTACACCTTC.

The V and J genes are TRBV5-4 and TRBJ2-3; D uncertain. Germline V lookup: CDR1 SGHNT, CDR2 YYREEE (reference sequence). The length of the CDR3 is 16 residues. V shed 2 bases and J shed 1 base, with 14 bases lying between them. The CDR3 reads CASSFKAGSGTDTQYF. The CDR3 region has the DNA TGTGCCAGCAGCTTTAAGGCAGGCTCGGGCACAGATACGCAGTATTTT.

V usage is TRBV4-1 and J usage is TRBJ2-1; 13 bases line up with TRBD2. Germline V gives CDR1 MGHRA, CDR2 YSYEKL. This CDR3 region has 16 residues. V lost 0 bases and J lost 7; bases outside the gene matches: 3. The CDR3 here is CASSQELAGGVNEQFF. DNA of the CDR3: TGCGCCAGCAGCCAAGAACTAGCGGGGGGGGTAAATGAGCAGTTCTTC.

This clone was detected once. Other DNA sequences within the sample encode an identical CDR3. The chain links TRBV5-1 to TRBJ2-7, with TRBD1 matching 7 bases. There are 12 residues in the CDR3. Germline V gives CDR1 SGHRS, CDR2 YFSETQ. With 4 bases clipped from V and 5 bases from J, the junction kept 3 bases outside the gene matches. The CDR3 nucleotides read TGCGCCAGCAGCCTTGACAGGGACGAGCAGTACTTC. Translating it yields CASSLDRDEQYF.

The V and J genes are TRBV7-6 and TRBJ2-2; 12 bases line up with TRBD2. The germline V gene has CDR1 SGHVS and CDR2 FNYEAQ. With 5 bases clipped from V and 4 bases from J, the junction kept 14 bases outside the gene matches. This CDR3 has 19 amino acids. In DNA form, the CDR3 reads TGTGCCAGCAGCCGCCCCCCAGCCTCTAGCGGGGGGGTCACCGGGGAGCTGTTTTTT. Translating it yields CASSRPPASSGGVTGELFF.

This chain links TRBV6-6 with TRBJ1-5, with D maybe TRBD1 (6 bases). The germline CDR1 and CDR2 sequences are MNHNY and SVGAGI (reference sequence). The CDR3 consists of 16 residues. V lost 2 bases, J lost 4 bases, and 15 bases lay in between. The CDR3 DNA reads as TGTGCCAGCAGTTACCTCGACAGGATCGGGAATCAGCCCCAGCATTTT. Translating gives CASSYLDRIGNQPQHF.

This sequence joins TRBV18 and TRBJ2-1; 8 positions match TRBD1. Germline lookup yields CDR1 KGHSH and CDR2 LQKENI. V was clipped by 3 bases and J by 7 bases; unmatched bases: 5. This CDR3 is built from 14 residues. This CDR3 is CASSPGTGFNEQFF. CDR3 in DNA: TGTGCCAGCTCACCTGGGACAGGCTTTAATGAGCAGTTCTTC. Full variable domain (remainder filled in from reference TRBV18 and TRBJ2-1): NAGVMQNPRHLVRRRGQEARLRCSPMKGHSHVYWYRQLPEEGLKFMVYLQKENIIDESGMPKERFSAEFPKEGPSILRIQQVVRGDSAAYFCASSPGTGFNEQFFGPGTRLTVL.

The rearrangement joins TRBV7-9 to TRBJ2-4; maybe TRBD2 (6 bases). Trimming left V 1 base short and J 0 bases short, with 10 bases between. The CDR3 length is 16 residues. From germline, CDR1 is SEHNR and CDR2 FQNEAQ (reference sequence). As DNA, the CDR3 is TGTGCCAGCAGCTTAGTGGGGGGTTCAGCCAAAAACATTCAGTACTTC. Encoded protein: CASSLVGGSAKNIQYF.

This clone showed up just a few times. Other DNA sequences within the sample encode an identical CDR3. CDR3 bases: TGTGCCAGCAGGGGGACTGTCTATGGCTACACCTTC. Translated: CASRGTVYGYTF. V and J are TRBV2 and TRBJ1-2, with a tentative D call TRBD1 (5 bases). CDR3 length: 12 residues. In germline, CDR1 is SNHLY, CDR2 FYNNEI. The germline V and J ends were trimmed by 6 bases and 4 bases, with 9 bases remaining between them. The full variable domain, completed using reference TRBV2 and TRBJ1-2, is EPEVTQTPSHQVTQMGQEVILRCVPISNHLYFYWYRQILGQKVEFLVSFYNNEISEKSEIFDDQFSVERPDGSNFTLKIRSTKLEDSAMYFCASRGTVYGYTFGSGTRLTVV.